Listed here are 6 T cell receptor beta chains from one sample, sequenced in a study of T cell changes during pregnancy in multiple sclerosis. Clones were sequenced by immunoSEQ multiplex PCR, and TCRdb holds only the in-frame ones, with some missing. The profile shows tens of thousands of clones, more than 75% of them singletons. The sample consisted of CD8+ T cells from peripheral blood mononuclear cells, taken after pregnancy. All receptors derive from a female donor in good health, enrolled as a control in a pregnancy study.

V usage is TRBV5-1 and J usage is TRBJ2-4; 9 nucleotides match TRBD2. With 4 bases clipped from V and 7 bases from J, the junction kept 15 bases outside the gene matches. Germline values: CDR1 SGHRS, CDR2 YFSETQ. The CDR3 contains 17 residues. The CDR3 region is CASSLAGGAHELNIQYF. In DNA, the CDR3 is TGCGCCAGCAGCCTCGCGGGGGGGGCGCACGAATTGAACATTCAGTACTTC.

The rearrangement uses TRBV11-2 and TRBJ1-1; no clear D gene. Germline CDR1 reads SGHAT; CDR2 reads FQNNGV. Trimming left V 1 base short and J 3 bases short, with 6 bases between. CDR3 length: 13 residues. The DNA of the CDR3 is TGTGCCAGCAGCTTAGGGGCGTACACTGAAGCTTTCTTT. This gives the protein CASSLGAYTEAFF. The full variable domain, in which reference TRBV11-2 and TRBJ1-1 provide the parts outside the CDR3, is EAGVAQSPRYKIIEKRQSVAFWCNPISGHATLYWYQQILGQGPKLLIQFQNNGVVDDSQLPKDRFSAERLKGVDSTLKIQPAKLEDSAVYLCASSLGAYTEAFFGQGTRLTVV.

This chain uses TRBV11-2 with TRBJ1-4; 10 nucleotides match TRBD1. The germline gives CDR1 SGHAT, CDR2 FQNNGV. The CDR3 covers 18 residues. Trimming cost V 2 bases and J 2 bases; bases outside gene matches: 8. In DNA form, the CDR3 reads TGTGCCAGCAGCTTACCGCCGGGACAGGGGTCTACTAATGAAAAACTGTTTTTT. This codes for CASSLPPGQGSTNEKLFF.

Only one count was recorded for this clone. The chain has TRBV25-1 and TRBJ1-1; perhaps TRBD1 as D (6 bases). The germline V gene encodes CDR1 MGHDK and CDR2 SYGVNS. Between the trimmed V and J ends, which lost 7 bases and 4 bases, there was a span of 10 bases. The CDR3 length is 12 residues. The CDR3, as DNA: TGTGCCAGCAAGGGAGGGGGCACTGAAGCTTTCTTT. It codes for CASKGGGTEAFF.

The CDR3 DNA reads TGTGCCAGCAGTTTAAAGTGGAGAGGGACAGGGGATTGGTATGGCTACACCTTC. Amino acids: CASSLKWRGTGDWYGYTF. The rearrangement links TRBV27 to TRBJ1-2; 10 positions match TRBD1. Germline V gene lookup returns CDR1 MNHEY and CDR2 SMNVEV (reference sequence). With 2 bases clipped from V and 5 bases from J, the junction kept 14 bases outside the gene matches. This CDR3 has 18 residues.

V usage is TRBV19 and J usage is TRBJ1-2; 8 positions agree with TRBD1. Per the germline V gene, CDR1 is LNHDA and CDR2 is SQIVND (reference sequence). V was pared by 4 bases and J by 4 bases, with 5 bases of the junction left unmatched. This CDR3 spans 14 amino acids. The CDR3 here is CASSTWGTGYGYTF. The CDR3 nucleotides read TGTGCCAGTAGTACCTGGGGGACAGGCTATGGCTACACCTTC.